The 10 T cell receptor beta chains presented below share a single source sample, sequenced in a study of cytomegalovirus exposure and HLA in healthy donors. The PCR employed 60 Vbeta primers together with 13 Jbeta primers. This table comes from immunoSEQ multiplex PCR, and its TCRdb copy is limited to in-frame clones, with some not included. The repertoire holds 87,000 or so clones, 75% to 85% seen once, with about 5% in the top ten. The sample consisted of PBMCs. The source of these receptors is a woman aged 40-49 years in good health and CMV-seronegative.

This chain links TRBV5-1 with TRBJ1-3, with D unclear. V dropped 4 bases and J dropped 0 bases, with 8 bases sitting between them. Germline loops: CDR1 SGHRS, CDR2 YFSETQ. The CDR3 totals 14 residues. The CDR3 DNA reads TGCGCCAGCAGCAAACACGACTCTGGAAACACCATATATTTT. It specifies CASSKHDSGNTIYF.

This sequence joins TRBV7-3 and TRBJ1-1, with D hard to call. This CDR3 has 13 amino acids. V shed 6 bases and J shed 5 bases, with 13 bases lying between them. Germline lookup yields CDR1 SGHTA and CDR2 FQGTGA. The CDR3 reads CASRPQAGTEAFF. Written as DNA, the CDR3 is TGTGCCAGCAGACCTCAGGCGGGGACTGAAGCTTTCTTT.

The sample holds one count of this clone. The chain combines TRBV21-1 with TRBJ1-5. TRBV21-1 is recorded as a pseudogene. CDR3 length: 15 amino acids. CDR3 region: CASSKELGRYQPQHF. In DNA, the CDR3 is TGTGCCAGCAGCAAAGAGCTAGGGAGATATCAGCCCCAGCATTTT.

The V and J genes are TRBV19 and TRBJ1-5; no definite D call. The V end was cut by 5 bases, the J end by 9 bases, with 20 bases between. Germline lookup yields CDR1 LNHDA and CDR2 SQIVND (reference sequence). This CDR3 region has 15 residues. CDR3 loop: CASSSPDSSYWPQHF. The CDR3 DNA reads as TGTGCCAGTAGTTCCCCGGACTCCTCATATTGGCCCCAGCATTTT.

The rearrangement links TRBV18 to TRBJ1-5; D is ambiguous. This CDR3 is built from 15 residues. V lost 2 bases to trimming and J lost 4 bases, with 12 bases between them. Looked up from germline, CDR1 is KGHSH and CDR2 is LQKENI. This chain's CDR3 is CASSPGPLDNQPQHF. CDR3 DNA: TGTGCCAGCTCACCAGGTCCCTTAGATAATCAGCCCCAGCATTTT. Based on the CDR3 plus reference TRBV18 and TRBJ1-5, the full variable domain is NAGVMQNPRHLVRRRGQEARLRCSPMKGHSHVYWYRQLPEEGLKFMVYLQKENIIDESGMPKERFSAEFPKEGPSILRIQQVVRGDSAAYFCASSPGPLDNQPQHFGDGTRLSIL.

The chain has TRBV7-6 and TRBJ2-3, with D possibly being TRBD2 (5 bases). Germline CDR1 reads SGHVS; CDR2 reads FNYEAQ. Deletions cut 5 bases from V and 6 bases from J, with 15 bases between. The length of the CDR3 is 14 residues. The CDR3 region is CASSLRPERDTQYF. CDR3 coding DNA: TGTGCCAGCAGCCTACGACCCGAGCGGGATACGCAGTATTTT. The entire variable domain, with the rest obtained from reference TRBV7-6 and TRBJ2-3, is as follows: GAGVSQSPRYKVTKRGQDVALRCDPISGHVSLYWYRQALGQGPEFLTYFNYEAQQDKSGLPNDRFSAERPEGSISTLTIQRTEQRDSAMYRCASSLRPERDTQYFGPGTRLTVL.

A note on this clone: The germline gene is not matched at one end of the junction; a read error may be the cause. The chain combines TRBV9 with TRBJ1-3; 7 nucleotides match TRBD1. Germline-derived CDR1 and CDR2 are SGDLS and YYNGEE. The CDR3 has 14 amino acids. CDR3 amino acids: CASSVAQGRNAIYF. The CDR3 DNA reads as TGTGCCAGCAGCGTAGCACAGGGGAGAAACGCCATATATTTT.

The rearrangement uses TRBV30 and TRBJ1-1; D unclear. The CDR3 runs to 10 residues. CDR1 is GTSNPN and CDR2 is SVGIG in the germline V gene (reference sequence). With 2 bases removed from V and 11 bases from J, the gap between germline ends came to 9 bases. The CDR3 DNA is TGTGCCTGGAGTCAAGGGAGGGCTTTCTTT. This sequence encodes CAWSQGRAFF.

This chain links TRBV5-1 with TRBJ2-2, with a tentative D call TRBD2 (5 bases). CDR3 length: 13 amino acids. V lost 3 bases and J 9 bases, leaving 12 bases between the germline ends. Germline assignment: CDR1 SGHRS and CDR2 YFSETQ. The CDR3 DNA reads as TGCGCCAGCAGCTGGTCGGCGGGCCGGGAGCTGTTTTTT. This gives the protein CASSWSAGRELFF.

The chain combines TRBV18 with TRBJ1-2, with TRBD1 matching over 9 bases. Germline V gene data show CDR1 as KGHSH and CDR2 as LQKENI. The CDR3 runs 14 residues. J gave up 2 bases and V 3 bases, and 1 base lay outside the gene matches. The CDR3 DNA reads TGTGCCAGCTCACCCGGGACAGGGAACTATGGCTACACCTTC. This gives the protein CASSPGTGNYGYTF.